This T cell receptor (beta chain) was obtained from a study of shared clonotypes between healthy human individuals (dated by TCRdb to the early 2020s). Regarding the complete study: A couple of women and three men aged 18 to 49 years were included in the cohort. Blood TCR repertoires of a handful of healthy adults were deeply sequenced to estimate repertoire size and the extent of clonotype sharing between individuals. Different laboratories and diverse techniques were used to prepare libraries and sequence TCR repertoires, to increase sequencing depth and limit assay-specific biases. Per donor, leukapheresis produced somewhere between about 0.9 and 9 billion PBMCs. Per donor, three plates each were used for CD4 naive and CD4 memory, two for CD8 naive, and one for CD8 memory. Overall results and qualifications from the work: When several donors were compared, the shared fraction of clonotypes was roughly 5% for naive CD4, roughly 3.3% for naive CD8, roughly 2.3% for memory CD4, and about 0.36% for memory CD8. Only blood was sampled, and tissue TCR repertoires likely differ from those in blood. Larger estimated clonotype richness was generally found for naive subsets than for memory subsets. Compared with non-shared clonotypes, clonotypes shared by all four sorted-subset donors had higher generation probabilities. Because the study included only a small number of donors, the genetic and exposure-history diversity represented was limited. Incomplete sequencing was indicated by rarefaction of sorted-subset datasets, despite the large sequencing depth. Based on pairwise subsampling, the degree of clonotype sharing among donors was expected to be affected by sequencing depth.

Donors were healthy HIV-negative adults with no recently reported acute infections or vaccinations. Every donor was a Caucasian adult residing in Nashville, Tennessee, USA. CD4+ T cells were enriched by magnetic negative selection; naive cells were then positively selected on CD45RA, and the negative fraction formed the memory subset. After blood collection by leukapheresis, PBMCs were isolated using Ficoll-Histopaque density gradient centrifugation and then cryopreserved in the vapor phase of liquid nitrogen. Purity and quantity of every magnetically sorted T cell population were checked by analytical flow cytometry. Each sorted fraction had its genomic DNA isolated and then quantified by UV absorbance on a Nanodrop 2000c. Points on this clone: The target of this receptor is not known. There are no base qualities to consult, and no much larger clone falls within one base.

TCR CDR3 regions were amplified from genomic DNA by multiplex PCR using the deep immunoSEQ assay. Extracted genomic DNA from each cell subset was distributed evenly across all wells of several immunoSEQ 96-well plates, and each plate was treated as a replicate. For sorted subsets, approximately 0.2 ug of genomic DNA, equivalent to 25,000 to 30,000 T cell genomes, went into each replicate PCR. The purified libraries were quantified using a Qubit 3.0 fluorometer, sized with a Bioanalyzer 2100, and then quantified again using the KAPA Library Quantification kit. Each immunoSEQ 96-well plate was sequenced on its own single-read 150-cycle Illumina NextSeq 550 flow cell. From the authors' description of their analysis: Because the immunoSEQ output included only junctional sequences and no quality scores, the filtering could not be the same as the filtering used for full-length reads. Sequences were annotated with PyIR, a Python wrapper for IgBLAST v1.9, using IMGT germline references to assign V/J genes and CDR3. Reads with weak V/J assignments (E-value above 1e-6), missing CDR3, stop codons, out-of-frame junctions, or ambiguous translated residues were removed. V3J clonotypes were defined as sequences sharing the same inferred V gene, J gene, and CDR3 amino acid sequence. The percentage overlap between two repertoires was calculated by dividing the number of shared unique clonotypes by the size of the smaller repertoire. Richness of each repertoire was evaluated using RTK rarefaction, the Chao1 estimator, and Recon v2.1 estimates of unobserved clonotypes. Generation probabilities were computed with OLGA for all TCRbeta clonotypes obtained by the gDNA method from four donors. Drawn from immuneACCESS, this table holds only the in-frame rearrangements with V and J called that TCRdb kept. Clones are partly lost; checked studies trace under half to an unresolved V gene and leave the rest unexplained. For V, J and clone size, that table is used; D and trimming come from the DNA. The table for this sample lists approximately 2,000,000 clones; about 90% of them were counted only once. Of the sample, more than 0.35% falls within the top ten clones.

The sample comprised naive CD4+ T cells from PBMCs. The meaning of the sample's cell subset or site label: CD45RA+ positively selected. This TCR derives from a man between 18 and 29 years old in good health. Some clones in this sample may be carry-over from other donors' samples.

The CDR3 region reads CASSLVFREHPFF. The sequenced DNA is TGCGCCAGCAGCTTGGTATTCCGGGAGCATCCATTCTTC. Here the chain combines TRBV5-1 and TRBJ2-1; tentative D gene TRBD2, with 6 bases matching. The CDR3 starts with the cysteine, ends with the phenylalanine, and has 13 residues. Here the CDR3 DNA is all that survives: 39 bases in frame from base 1. Deletion took 0 bases off V and 16 bases off J, with a span of 17 bases between the germline ends. CDR1 and CDR2 (SGHRS, YFSETQ) derive from the germline V gene.